Listed below are T cell receptor beta chains from one sample, sequenced in a study of shared clonotypes between healthy human individuals. The assay was immunoSEQ multiplex PCR, and TCRdb's table has in-frame clones only and misses some. The sample holds roughly 570,000 clones, nearly 98% seen once. The sample was naive CD8+ T cells sorted from blood. These receptors were taken from a man aged 30 to 45 in good health. Each CDR3 is given with its conserved first and last residue. Each record gives: V gene, J gene, clone size, D gene, CDR3 protein, CDR3 DNA. A D gene is named only where the DNA matches it firmly. Size is stated for part of the rows, as once, few or many counts, or as a class when the clone is expanded.

TRBV10-3	TRBJ1-1	once	TRBD1	CAISQGGNTEAFF	TGTGCCATCAGTCAGGGGGGGAACACTGAAGCTTTCTTT
TRBV6-5	TRBJ2-3	NA	NA	CASSLKSPDTQYF	TGTGCCAGCAGTCTGAAGTCTCCAGATACGCAGTATTTT
TRBV28	TRBJ1-2	NA	TRBD1	CASSLWGQNNYGYTF	TGTGCCAGCAGTTTATGGGGACAGAACAACTATGGCTACACCTTC
TRBV11-1	TRBJ2-5	NA	TRBD1	CASSHGTGILLQETQYF	TGTGCCAGCAGCCACGGGACAGGCATACTCCTCCAGGAGACCCAGTACTTC
TRBV28	TRBJ2-4	NA	NA	CASGSERGKNIQYF	TGTGCCAGTGGGTCGGAGAGGGGTAAAAACATTCAGTACTTC
TRBV27	TRBJ1-1	NA	TRBD1	CASRMAGGNTEAFF	TGTGCCAGCAGAATGGCAGGGGGGAACACTGAAGCTTTCTTT
TRBV13	TRBJ2-1	NA	TRBD1	CASSFTGGLGGYNEQFF	TGTGCCAGCAGCTTTACAGGGGGCCTTGGTGGGTACAATGAGCAGTTCTTC
TRBV7-9	TRBJ2-2	NA	TRBD2	CASSPSEGSGRVFGELFF	TGTGCCAGCAGCCCCAGCGAGGGTAGCGGGAGAGTGTTCGGGGAGCTGTTTTTT
TRBV5-4	TRBJ2-1	NA	TRBD2	CASSVGLGGQFF	TGTGCCAGCAGCGTGGGACTAGGGGGGCAGTTCTTC
TRBV5-4	TRBJ2-7	once	TRBD2	CASSTSGTAYEQYF	TGTGCCAGCAGCACTAGCGGGACGGCCTACGAGCAGTACTTC
TRBV4-3	TRBJ1-2	NA	NA	CASSSRGGPGGYTF	TGCGCCAGCAGCTCGAGGGGCGGGCCGGGGGGCTACACCTTC
TRBV10-1	TRBJ1-4	NA	TRBD1	CASRIGDRENEKLFF	TGCGCCAGCAGGATTGGGGACAGGGAGAATGAAAAACTGTTTTTT
TRBV15	TRBJ1-5	NA	NA	CATNERMGLNQPQHF	TGTGCCACCAACGAACGAATGGGGCTGAATCAGCCCCAGCATTTT
TRBV28	TRBJ2-7	NA	NA	CASSFVTGRRDEQYF	TGTGCCAGCAGTTTTGTAACAGGGAGAAGGGACGAGCAGTACTTC
TRBV9	TRBJ1-1	NA	TRBD1	CASSARQGLNTEAFF	TGTGCCAGCAGCGCCAGACAGGGTTTGAACACTGAAGCTTTCTTT
TRBV11-2	TRBJ2-1	NA	TRBD2	CASSLVISGGYNEQFF	TGTGCCAGCAGCTTAGTGATTAGCGGGGGCTACAATGAGCAGTTCTTC
TRBV29-1	TRBJ2-7	NA	TRBD2	CSVGASGSSYEQYF	TGCAGCGTTGGTGCCAGCGGGAGCTCCTACGAGCAGTACTTC
TRBV5-1	TRBJ2-7	NA	TRBD2	CASSLLPSGLYEQYF	TGCGCCAGCAGTCTGTTGCCTAGCGGACTCTACGAGCAGTACTTC
TRBV28	TRBJ1-2	NA	NA	CASRYRDNFLYTF	TGTGCCAGCAGGTACCGGGACAACTTCTTGTACACCTTC
TRBV10-2	TRBJ1-2	NA	NA	CASSEGDVSGYTF	TGCGCCAGCAGTGAGGGGGACGTCTCTGGCTACACCTTC
TRBV9	TRBJ2-3	NA	NA	CASSATWGVTDTQYF	TGTGCCAGCAGCGCCACTTGGGGGGTCACAGATACGCAGTATTTT
TRBV4-2	TRBJ1-2	NA	TRBD1	CASSQHSQGQVYGYTF	TGTGCCAGCAGCCAACATAGTCAGGGACAGGTGTATGGCTACACCTTC
TRBV7-8	TRBJ1-1	NA	NA	CASSLGGENTEAFF	TGTGCCAGCAGCTTAGGAGGTGAGAACACTGAAGCTTTCTTT
TRBV7-9	TRBJ2-1	NA	TRBD2	CASSLGGLGFEQFF	TGTGCCAGCAGCTTAGGGGGACTAGGATTTGAGCAGTTCTTC
TRBV14	TRBJ2-7	once	NA	CASSYAGSRSYEQYF	TGTGCCAGCAGCTATGCAGGTTCCAGATCCTACGAGCAGTACTTC
TRBV10-3	TRBJ2-7	NA	NA	CAITPALSYEQYF	TGTGCCATCACCCCAGCGCTTTCCTACGAGCAGTACTTC
TRBV19	TRBJ1-1	NA	NA	CATREFMNTEAFF	TGTGCCACTAGGGAATTTATGAACACTGAAGCTTTCTTT
TRBV7-9	TRBJ2-3	once	NA	CASSLSPRASTDTQYF	TGTGCCAGCAGCTTAAGTCCCCGGGCGAGCACAGATACGCAGTATTTT
TRBV4-1	TRBJ2-7	once	TRBD1	CASSQIATGTGRYEQYF	TGCGCCAGCAGCCAGATCGCAACCGGGACAGGGAGGTACGAGCAGTACTTC
TRBV7-6	TRBJ2-3	NA	NA	CASSLTADTQYF	TGTGCCAGCAGCTTAACGGCAGACACGCAGTATTTT
TRBV27	TRBJ1-5	NA	NA	CASSSGRANQPQHF	TGTGCCAGCAGTTCCGGCAGGGCAAATCAGCCCCAGCATTTT
TRBV27	TRBJ1-1	NA	NA	CASRQGRVTEAFF	TGTGCCAGCAGACAGGGACGGGTCACTGAAGCTTTCTTT
TRBV7-9	TRBJ2-7	NA	TRBD2	CASGGTSLVNEQYF	TGTGCCAGCGGAGGGACTAGCCTTGTCAACGAGCAGTACTTC